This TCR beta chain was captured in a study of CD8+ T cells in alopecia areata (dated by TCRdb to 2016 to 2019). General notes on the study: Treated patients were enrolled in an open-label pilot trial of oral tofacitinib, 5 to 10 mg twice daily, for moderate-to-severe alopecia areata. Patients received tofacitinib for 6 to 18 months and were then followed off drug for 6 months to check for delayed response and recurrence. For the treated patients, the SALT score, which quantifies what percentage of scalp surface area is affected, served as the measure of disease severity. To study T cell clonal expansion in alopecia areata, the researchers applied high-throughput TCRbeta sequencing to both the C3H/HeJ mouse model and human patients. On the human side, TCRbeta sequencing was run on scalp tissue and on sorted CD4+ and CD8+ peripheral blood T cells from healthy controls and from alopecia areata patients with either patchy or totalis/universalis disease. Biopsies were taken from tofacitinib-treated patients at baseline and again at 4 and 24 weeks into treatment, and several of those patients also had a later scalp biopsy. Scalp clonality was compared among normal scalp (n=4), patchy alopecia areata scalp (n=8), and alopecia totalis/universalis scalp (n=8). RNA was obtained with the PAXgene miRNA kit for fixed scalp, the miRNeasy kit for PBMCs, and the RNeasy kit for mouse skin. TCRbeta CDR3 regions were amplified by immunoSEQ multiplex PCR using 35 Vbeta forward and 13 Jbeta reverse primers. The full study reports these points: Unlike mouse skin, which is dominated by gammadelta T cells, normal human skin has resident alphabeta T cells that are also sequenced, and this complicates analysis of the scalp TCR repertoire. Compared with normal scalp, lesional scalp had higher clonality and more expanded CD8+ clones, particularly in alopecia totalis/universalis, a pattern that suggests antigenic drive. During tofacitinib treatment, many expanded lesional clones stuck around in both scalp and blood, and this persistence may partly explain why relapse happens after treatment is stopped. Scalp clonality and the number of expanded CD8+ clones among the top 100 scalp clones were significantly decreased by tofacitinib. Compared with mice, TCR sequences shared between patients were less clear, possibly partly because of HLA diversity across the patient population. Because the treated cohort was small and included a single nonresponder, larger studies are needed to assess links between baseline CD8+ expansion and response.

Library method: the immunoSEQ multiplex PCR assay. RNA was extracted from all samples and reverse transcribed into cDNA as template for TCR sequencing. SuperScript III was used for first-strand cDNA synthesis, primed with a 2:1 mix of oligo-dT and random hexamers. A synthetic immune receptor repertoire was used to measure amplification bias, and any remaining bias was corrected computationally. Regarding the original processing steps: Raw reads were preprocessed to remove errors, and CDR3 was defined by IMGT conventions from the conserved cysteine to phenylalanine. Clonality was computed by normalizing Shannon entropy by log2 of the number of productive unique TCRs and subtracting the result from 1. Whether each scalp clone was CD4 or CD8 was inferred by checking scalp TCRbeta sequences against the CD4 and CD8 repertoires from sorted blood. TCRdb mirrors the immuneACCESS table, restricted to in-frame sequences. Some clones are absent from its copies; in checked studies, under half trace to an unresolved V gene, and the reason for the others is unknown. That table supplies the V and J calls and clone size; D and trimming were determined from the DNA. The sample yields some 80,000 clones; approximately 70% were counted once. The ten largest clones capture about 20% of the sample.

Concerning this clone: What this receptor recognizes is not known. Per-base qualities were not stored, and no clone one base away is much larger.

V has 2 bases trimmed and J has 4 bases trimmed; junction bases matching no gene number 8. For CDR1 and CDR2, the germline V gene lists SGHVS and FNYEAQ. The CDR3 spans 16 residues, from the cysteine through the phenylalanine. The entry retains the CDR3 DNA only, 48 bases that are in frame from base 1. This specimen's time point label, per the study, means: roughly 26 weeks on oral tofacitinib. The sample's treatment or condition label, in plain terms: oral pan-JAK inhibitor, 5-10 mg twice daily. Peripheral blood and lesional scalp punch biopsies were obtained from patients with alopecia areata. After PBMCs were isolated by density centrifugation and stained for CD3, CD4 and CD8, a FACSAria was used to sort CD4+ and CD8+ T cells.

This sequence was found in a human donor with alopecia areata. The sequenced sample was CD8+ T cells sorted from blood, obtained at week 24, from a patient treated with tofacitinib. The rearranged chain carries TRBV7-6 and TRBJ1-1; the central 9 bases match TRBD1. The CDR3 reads CASSLYAQGAATEAFF. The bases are TGTGCCAGCAGCTTATACGCACAGGGGGCGGCCACTGAAGCTTTCTTT.